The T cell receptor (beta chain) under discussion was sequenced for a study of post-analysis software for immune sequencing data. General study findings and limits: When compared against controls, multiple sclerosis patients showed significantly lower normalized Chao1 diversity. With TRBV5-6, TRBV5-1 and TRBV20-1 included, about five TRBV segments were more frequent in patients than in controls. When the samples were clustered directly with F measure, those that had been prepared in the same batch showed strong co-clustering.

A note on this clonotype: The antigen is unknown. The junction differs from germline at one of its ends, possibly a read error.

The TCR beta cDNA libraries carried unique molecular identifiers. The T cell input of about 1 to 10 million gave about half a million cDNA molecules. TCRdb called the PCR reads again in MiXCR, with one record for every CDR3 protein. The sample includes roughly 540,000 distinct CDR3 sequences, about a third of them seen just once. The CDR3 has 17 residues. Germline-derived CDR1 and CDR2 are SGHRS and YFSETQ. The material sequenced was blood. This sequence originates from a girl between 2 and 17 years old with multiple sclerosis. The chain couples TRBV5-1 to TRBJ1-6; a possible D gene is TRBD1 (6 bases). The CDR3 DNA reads TGCGCCAGCAGCTTCACCCACCGCGCAGGGGTTCTGTCACCCCTCTACTTT. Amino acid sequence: CASSFTHRAGVLSPLYF. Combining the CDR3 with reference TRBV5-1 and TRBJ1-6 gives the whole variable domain KAGVTQTPRYLIKTRGQQVTLSCSPISGHRSVSWYQQTPGQGLQFLFEYFSETQRNKGNFPGRFSGRQFSNSRSEMNVSTLELGDSALYLCASSFTHRAGVLSPLYFGNGTRLTVT.